This entry concerns a single TCR beta chain. V was trimmed by 8 bases and J by 9 bases, leaving 11 bases between them. The CDR3 loop spans 11 amino acids. The germline V gene encodes CDR1 SGHVS and CDR2 FNYEAQ. The sample is drawn from a study of shared clonotypes between healthy human individuals. CD8 cells regarded as naive lacked CD45RO, were positively chosen for CCR7, and omitted terminally differentiated effector memory CD45RA+ cells. This table comes from immunoSEQ multiplex PCR, and its TCRdb copy is limited to in-frame clones, with some not included. The sample shows about 2.1 million clones, about 92% of them seen only once.

Sequencing was carried out using naive CD8+ T cells from PBMCs. The clonotype was recovered from a man aged 18 to 35 in good health. Some clones in this sample may be carry-over from other donors' samples. The chain links TRBV7-6 to TRBJ2-1; D is tentatively TRBD1 or TRBD2 (5 bases each). The CDR3 is CASGMGTEQFF. CDR3 nucleotide sequence: TGTGCCAGCGGAATGGGGACTGAGCAGTTCTTC.